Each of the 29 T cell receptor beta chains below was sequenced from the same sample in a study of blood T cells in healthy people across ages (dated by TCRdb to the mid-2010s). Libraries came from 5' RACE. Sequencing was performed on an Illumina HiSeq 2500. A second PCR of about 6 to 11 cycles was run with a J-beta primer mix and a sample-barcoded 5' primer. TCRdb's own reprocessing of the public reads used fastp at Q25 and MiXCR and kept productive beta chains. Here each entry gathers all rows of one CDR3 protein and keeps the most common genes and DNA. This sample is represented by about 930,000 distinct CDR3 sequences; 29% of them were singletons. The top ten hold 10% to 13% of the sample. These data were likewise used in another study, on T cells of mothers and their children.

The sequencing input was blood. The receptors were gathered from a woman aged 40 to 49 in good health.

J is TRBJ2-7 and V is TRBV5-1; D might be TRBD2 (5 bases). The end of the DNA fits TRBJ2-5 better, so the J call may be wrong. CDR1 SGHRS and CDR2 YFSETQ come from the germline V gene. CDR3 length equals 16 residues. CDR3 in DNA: TGCGCCAGCAGCCGGGGTCTGGAGCCTTCGGGAGAGACCCAGTACTTC. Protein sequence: CASSRGLEPSGETQYF.

This CDR3 is CASGLVISRNSLNEQFF. The CDR3 DNA follows: TGTGCTAGTGGTTTGGTAATTAGTCGAAATAGTTTGAATGAGCAGTTCTTC. The chain employs TRBV12-5 and TRBJ2-1; D is uncertain. CDR1 LGHNT and CDR2 FRNRAP come from the germline V gene. V lost 0 bases and J 7 bases, leaving 19 bases between the germline ends. This CDR3 spans 17 amino acids.

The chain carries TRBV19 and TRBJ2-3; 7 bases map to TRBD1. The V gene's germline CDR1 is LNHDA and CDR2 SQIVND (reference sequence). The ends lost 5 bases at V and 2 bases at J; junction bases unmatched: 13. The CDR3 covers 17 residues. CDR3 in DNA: TGTGCCAGTAGTTCGACGAACAGGGGCGTCCTCACAGATACGCAGTATTTT. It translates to CASSSTNRGVLTDTQYF.

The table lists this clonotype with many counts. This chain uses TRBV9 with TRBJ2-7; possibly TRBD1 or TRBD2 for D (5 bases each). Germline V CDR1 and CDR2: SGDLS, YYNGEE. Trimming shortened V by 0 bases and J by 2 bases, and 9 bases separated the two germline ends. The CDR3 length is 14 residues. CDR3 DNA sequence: TGTGCCAGCAGCGTAGGCAGAGGGGCCTACGAGCAGTACTTC. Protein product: CASSVGRGAYEQYF.

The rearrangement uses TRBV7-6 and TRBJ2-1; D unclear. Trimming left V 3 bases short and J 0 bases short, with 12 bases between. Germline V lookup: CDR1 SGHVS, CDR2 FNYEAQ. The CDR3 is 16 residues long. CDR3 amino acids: CASSLISFSSYNEQFF. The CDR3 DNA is TGTGCCAGCAGCTTGATCAGCTTCAGCTCCTACAATGAGCAGTTCTTC.

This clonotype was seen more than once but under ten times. CDR3 loop: CASSLSSGGDYEQYF. The CDR3 DNA is TGTGCCAGCAGCCTGTCTAGCGGGGGAGACTACGAGCAGTACTTC. The chain has TRBV5-6 and TRBJ2-7; 10 nucleotides agree with TRBD2. Germline CDR1 is SGHDT and CDR2 is YYEEEE. V shed 4 bases, J shed 3 bases, and the junction held 7 bases outside the gene matches. This CDR3 spans 15 amino acids.

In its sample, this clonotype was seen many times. This CDR3 reads CASSSHLQGSYEQYF. DNA of the CDR3: TGTGCCAGCAGTTCTCACCTACAGGGATCCTACGAGCAGTACTTC. This sequence joins TRBV7-9 and TRBJ2-7; a weak D match, TRBD1 (6 bases). The germline V and J ends were trimmed by 6 bases and 1 base, with 16 bases remaining between them. From germline, CDR1 is SEHNR and CDR2 FQNEAQ (reference sequence). CDR3 length: 15 residues.

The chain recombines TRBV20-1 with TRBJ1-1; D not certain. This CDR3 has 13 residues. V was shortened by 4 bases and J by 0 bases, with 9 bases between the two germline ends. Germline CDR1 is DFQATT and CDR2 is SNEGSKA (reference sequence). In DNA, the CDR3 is TGCAGTGCTACTCCAAGGGTGAACACTGAAGCTTTCTTT. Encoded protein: CSATPRVNTEAFF.

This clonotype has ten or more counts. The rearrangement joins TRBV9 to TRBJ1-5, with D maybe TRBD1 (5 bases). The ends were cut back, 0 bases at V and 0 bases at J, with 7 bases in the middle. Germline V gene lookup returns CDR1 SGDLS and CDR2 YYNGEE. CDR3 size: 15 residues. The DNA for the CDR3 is TGTGCCAGCAGCGTAGGACAGAATAGCAATCAGCCCCAGCATTTT. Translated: CASSVGQNSNQPQHF.

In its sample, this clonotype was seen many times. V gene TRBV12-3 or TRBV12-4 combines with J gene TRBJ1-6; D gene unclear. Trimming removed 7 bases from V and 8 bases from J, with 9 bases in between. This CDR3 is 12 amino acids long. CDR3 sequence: CASKRTDSPLHF. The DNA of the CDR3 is TGTGCCAGCAAAAGGACGGATTCACCCCTCCACTTT.

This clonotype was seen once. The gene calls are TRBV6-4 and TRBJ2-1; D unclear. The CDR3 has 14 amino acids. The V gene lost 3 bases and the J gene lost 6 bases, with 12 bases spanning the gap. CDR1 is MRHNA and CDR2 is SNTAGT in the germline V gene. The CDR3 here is CASSEQYGRNEQFF. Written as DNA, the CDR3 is TGTGCCAGCAGTGAGCAGTACGGACGCAATGAGCAGTTCTTC.

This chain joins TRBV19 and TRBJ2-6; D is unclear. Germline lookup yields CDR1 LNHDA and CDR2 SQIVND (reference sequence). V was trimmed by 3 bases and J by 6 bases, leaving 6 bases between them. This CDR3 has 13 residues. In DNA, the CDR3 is TGTGCCAGTAGTATGGGTCTGGCCAACGTCCTGACTTTC. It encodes CASSMGLANVLTF.

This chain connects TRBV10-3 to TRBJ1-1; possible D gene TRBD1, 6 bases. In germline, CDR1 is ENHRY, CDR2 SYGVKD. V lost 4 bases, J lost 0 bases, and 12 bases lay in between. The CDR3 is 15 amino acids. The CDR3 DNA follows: TGTGCCATCAGTGGTAAACAGGGAGTGAACACTGAAGCTTTCTTT. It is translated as CAISGKQGVNTEAFF.

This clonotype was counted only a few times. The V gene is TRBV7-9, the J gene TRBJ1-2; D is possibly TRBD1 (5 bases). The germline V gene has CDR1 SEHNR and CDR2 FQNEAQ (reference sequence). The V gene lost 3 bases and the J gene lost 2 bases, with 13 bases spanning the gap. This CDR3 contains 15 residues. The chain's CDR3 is CASSLRGETNYGYTF. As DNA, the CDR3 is TGTGCCAGCAGCTTGCGGGGGGAGACGAACTATGGCTACACCTTC.

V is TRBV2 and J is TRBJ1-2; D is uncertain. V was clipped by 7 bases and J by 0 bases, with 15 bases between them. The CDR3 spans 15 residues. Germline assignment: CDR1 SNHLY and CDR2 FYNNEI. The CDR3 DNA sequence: TGTGCCAGCACAGATAGGGCCGGAGCTAACTATGGCTACACCTTC. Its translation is CASTDRAGANYGYTF. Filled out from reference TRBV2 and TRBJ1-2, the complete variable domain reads EPEVTQTPSHQVTQMGQEVILRCVPISNHLYFYWYRQILGQKVEFLVSFYNNEISEKSEIFDDQFSVERPDGSNFTLKIRSTKLEDSAMYFCASTDRAGANYGYTFGSGTRLTVV.

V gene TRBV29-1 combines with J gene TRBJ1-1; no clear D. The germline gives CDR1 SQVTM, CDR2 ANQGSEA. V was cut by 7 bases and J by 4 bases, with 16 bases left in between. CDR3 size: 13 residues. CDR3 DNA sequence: TGCAGCGCAGCCGGTCTGGGAGGCACTGAAGCTTTCTTT. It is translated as CSAAGLGGTEAFF.

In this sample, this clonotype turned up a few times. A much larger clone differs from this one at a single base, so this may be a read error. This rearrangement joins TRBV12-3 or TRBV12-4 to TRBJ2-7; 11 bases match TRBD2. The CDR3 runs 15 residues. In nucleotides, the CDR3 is TGTGCCGGCAGAGGGGGACTAGCGGATTTCTACGAGCAGTACTTC. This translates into CAGRGGLADFYEQYF.

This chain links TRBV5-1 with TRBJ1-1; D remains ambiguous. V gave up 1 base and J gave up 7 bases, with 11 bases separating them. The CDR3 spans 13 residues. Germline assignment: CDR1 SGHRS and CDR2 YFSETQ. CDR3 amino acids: CASSLWEDGEAFF. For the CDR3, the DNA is TGCGCCAGCAGCTTGTGGGAGGACGGTGAAGCTTTCTTT.

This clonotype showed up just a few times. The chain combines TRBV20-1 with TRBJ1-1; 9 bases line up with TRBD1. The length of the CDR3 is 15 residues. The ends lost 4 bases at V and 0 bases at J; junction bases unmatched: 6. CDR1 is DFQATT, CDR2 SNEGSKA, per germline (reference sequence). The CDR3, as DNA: TGCAGTGCTAAATGGACAGGGGTTATGAACACTGAAGCTTTCTTT. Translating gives CSAKWTGVMNTEAFF.

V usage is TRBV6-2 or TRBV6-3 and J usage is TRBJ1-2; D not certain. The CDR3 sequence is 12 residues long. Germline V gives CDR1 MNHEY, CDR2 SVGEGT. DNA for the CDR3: TGTGTCGGCAGTTACAGCGGGTATGGCTACACCTTC. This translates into CVGSYSGYGYTF.

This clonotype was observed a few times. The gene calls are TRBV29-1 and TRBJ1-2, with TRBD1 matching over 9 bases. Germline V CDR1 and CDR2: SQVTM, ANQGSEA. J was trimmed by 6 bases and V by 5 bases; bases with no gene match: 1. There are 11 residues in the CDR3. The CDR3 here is CSVTGGDGYTF. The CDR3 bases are TGCAGCGTTACAGGGGGCGATGGCTACACCTTC.

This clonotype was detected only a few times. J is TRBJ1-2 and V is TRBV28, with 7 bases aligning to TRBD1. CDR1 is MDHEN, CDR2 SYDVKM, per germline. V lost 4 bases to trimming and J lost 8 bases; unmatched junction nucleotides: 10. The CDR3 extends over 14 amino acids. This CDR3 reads CASSYRGLALGYTF. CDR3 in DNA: TGTGCCAGCAGTTATAGGGGGCTGGCGCTCGGCTACACCTTC.

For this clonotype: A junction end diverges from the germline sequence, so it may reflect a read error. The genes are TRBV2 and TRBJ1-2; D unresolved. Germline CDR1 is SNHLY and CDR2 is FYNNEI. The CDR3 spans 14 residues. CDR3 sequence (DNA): TGTGCCAGCAGTAAAATTTCTGCTAACTGTGGCTACACCTTC. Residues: CASSKISANCGYTF.

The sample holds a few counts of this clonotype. The CDR3 sequence is CATRNTFTEAFF. The CDR3, as DNA: TGTGCCACCAGGAATACGTTCACTGAAGCTTTCTTT. This chain uses TRBV15 with TRBJ1-1, with D unresolved. The CDR3 extends over 12 amino acids. Germline lookup yields CDR1 LNHNV and CDR2 YYDKDF (reference sequence). V was cut by 6 bases and J by 4 bases, with 9 bases left in between.

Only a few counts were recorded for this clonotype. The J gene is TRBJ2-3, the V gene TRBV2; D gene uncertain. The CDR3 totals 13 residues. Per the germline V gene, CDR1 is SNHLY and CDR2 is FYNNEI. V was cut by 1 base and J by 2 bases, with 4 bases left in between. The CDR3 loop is CASSEENTDTQYF. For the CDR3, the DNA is TGTGCCAGCAGTGAAGAGAACACAGATACGCAGTATTTT.

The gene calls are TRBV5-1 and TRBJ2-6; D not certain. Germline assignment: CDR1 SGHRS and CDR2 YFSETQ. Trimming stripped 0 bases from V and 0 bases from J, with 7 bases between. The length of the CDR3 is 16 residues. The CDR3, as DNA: TGCGCCAGCAGCTTGGGGCGAATCTCTGGGGCCAACGTCCTGACTTTC. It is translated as CASSLGRISGANVLTF.

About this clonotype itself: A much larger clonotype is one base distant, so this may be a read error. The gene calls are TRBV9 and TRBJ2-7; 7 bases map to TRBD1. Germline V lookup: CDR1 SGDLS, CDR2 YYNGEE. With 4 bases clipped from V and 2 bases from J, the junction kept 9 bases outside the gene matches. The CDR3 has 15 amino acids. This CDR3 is CASSPHSGTAYEQYF. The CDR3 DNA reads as TGTGCCAGCAGCCCCCATTCCGGGACAGCCTACGAGCAGTACTTC. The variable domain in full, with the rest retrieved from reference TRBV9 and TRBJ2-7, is DSGVTQTPKHLITATGQRVTLRCSPRSGDLSVYWYQQSLDQGLQFLIQYYNGEERAKGNILERFSAQQFPDLHSELNLSSLELGDSALYFCASSPHSGTAYEQYFGPGTRLTVT.

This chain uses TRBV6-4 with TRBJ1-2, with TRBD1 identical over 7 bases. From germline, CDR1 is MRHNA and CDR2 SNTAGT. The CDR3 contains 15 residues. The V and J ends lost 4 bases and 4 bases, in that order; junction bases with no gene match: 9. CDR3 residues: CASSANPTGTYGYTF. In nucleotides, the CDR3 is TGTGCCAGCAGTGCCAACCCGACAGGGACCTATGGCTACACCTTC.

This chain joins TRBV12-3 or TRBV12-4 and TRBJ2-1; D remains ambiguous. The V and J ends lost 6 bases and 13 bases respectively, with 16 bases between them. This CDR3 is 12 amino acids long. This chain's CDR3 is CASRSGSWEQFF. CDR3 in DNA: TGTGCCAGCAGAAGTGGCAGCTGGGAACAGTTCTTC.